Shown below are 31 T cell receptor beta chains from a single sample sequenced in a study of blood T cell repertoires in COVID-19. Libraries were prepared by immunoSEQ multiplex PCR; TCRdb keeps only in-frame clonotypes and omits some of them. The table lists tens of thousands of clones, roughly 74% of them singletons, with around 64% in the top ten. Sequenced material: peripheral blood. These TCRs come from a man of 80 years or more with acute or convalescent COVID-19.

The chain employs TRBV5-4 and TRBJ2-1, with TRBD1 as a possible D gene (6 bases). CDR3 length: 15 residues. Trimming shortened V by 2 bases and J by 1 base, and 10 bases separated the two germline ends. Looked up from germline, CDR1 is SGHNT and CDR2 is YYREEE (reference sequence). CDR3 in DNA: TGTGCCAGCAGCTTAAGGGGGAAGTCCTACAATGAGCAGTTCTTC. Translating gives CASSLRGKSYNEQFF.

The gene calls are TRBV14 and TRBJ1-6; the D is unclear. The CDR3 contains 14 residues. Looked up from germline, CDR1 is SGHDN and CDR2 is FVKESK. Trimming took off 0 bases at V and 9 bases at J, with 9 bases between the two ends. CDR3 DNA sequence: TGTGCCAGCAGCCAAGACTACAGCGGTTCACCCCTCCACTTT. Its protein product is CASSQDYSGSPLHF.

This CDR3 reads CASSLRLVNEQFF. For the CDR3, the DNA is TGCGCCAGCAGCCTCCGACTTGTCAATGAGCAGTTCTTC. The rearrangement uses TRBV4-1 and TRBJ2-1; D not resolved. CDR1 MGHRA and CDR2 YSYEKL come from the germline V gene. The V end was cut by 4 bases, the J end by 6 bases, with 10 bases between. This CDR3 spans 13 amino acids.

CDR3 DNA: TGTGCCAGCAGCCTCCGGACAGGGGGCATTCTTACAGATACGCAGTATTTT. Protein product: CASSLRTGGILTDTQYF. The chain joins TRBV7-2 to TRBJ2-3; the match to TRBD1 covers 11 bases. With V trimmed by 5 bases and J by 3 bases, 10 bases remained unmatched. This CDR3 comprises 17 residues. Germline CDR1 and CDR2: SGHTA and FQGNSA.

The rearrangement joins TRBV29-1 to TRBJ2-7; no reliable D call. The CDR3 is 12 amino acids. Germline loops: CDR1 SQVTM, CDR2 ANQGSEA. Trimming left V 8 bases short and J 4 bases short, with 15 bases between. The CDR3 DNA reads as TGCAGCCCTCCGGCAGGTGATTACGAGCAGTACTTC. Amino acid sequence: CSPPAGDYEQYF.

The chain carries TRBV12-3 or TRBV12-4 and TRBJ2-7; TRBD2 agrees at 11 bases. This CDR3 spans 13 amino acids. J was trimmed by 7 bases and V by 3 bases; bases with no gene match: 2. This CDR3 is CASSFRLAGEQYF. In nucleotides, the CDR3 is TGTGCCAGCAGTTTTAGACTAGCGGGAGAGCAGTACTTC.

The genes are TRBV7-2 and TRBJ2-7, with 9 positions matching TRBD1. Trimming removed 1 base from V and 1 base from J; junction bases left unmatched: 2. This CDR3 has 15 residues. Germline V gene sequence: CDR1 SGHTA, CDR2 FQGNSA. CDR3 region: CASSLEGQGSYEQYF. The CDR3 bases are TGTGCCAGCAGCTTAGAGGGACAGGGATCCTACGAGCAGTACTTC.

The chain recombines TRBV6-5 with TRBJ2-5; maybe TRBD2 (6 bases). The CDR3 has 15 residues. Trimming removed 10 bases at V and 1 base at J, with 19 bases between. Germline V gene lookup returns CDR1 MNHEY and CDR2 SVGAGI. The CDR3 DNA is TGTGCCACCGCTCGGGGGTTGCGGACCCAAGAGACCCAGTACTTC. It yields the protein CATARGLRTQETQYF.

The rearrangement uses TRBV3-1 (or the pseudogene TRBV3-2) and TRBJ2-1, with TRBD2 identical over 9 bases. The junction had 10 bases not matched to a gene; V was cut back by 4 bases and J by 6 bases. The CDR3 is 16 amino acids. Germline loops: CDR1 LGHDT, CDR2 YNNKEL (reference sequence). The CDR3 here is CASSLRGSGRPNEQFF. The DNA for the CDR3 is TGTGCCAGCAGCCTCCGGGGTAGCGGGAGACCCAATGAGCAGTTCTTC.

The chain couples TRBV3-1 (or the pseudogene TRBV3-2) to TRBJ2-5; tentatively, D is TRBD1 (6 bases). This CDR3 region has 16 residues. Per germline, CDR1 LGHDT and CDR2 YNNKEL (reference sequence). With 4 bases removed from V and 6 bases from J, the gap between germline ends came to 21 bases. CDR3 in DNA: TGTGCCAGCAGCCTATCCGCCGGGACAAGTATACAGACCCAGTACTTC. It yields the protein CASSLSAGTSIQTQYF.

The rearrangement uses TRBV4-1 and TRBJ2-7, with 9 bases fitting TRBD1. Germline assignment: CDR1 MGHRA and CDR2 YSYEKL. The junction had 4 bases not matched to a gene; V was cut back by 4 bases and J by 0 bases. The CDR3 contains 15 residues. CDR3: CASSPTGGSSYEQYF. CDR3 in DNA: TGCGCCAGCAGCCCAACAGGGGGCTCCTCCTACGAGCAGTACTTC.

This clone was counted a few times. The J gene is TRBJ2-3, the V gene TRBV6-5; D may be TRBD2 (5 bases). This CDR3 is 15 amino acids long. CDR1 is MNHEY, CDR2 SVGAGI, per germline. Deletions cut 7 bases from V and 4 bases from J, with 18 bases between. The CDR3 sequence is CASTPTARGADTQYF. In nucleotides, the CDR3 is TGTGCCAGCACCCCGACTGCCCGGGGAGCAGATACGCAGTATTTT.

This rearrangement joins TRBV6-5 to TRBJ2-1; 10 bases are shared with TRBD2. Trimming took 3 bases from V and 8 from J; bases not matched to a gene: 4. Per germline, CDR1 MNHEY and CDR2 SVGAGI. The CDR3 loop spans 14 amino acids. Written as DNA, the CDR3 is TGTGCCAGCAGTTATAGCGGGAGGCCCGATGAGCAGTTCTTC. It codes for CASSYSGRPDEQFF.

Only a few counts were recorded for this clone. The chain employs TRBV6-5 and TRBJ2-7; tentative D call: TRBD2 (6 bases). Trimming took off 8 bases at V and 0 bases at J, with 11 bases between the two ends. This CDR3 has 13 amino acids. The germline gives CDR1 MNHEY, CDR2 SVGAGI. The CDR3 here is CASRRRASYEQYF. The CDR3 region has the DNA TGTGCCAGCCGTCGGAGGGCCTCCTACGAGCAGTACTTC.

This clone was recorded a few times. V and J are TRBV27 and TRBJ1-6; tentative D call: TRBD1 (6 bases). V shed 4 bases and J shed 7 bases, with 11 bases lying between them. Germline V CDR1 and CDR2: MNHEY, SMNVEV (reference sequence). The CDR3 covers 14 residues. The CDR3 DNA reads TGTGCCAGCAGTTCCGGGACAACGAATTCACCCCTCCACTTT. As protein: CASSSGTTNSPLHF.

The J gene is TRBJ2-1, the V gene TRBV14, with 9 bases matching TRBD2. The J segment lost 10 bases and the V segment lost 5 bases, leaving 12 bases of the junction unmatched. Germline lookup yields CDR1 SGHDN and CDR2 FVKESK. The CDR3 extends over 15 amino acids. CDR3 protein: CASSTSGHWVGEQFF. The CDR3 nucleotides read TGTGCCAGCAGCACTAGCGGGCATTGGGTTGGGGAGCAGTTCTTC.

V and J are TRBV18 and TRBJ1-5; 7 nucleotides align to TRBD1. Germline V gives CDR1 KGHSH, CDR2 LQKENI. Germline trimming cut 5 bases from V and 1 base from J; bases unmatched to any gene: 5. This CDR3 has 15 residues. DNA of the CDR3: TGTGCCAGCTCAGGACAGGTTACCAGCAATCAGCCCCAGCATTTT. It codes for CASSGQVTSNQPQHF. Looking up the rest from reference TRBV18 and TRBJ1-5 gives the full variable domain: NAGVMQNPRHLVRRRGQEARLRCSPMKGHSHVYWYRQLPEEGLKFMVYLQKENIIDESGMPKERFSAEFPKEGPSILRIQQVVRGDSAAYFCASSGQVTSNQPQHFGDGTRLSIL.

CDR3 residues: CATRGRGNTIYF. The CDR3 bases are TGTGCCACTCGTGGGAGGGGAAACACCATATATTTT. The gene calls are TRBV12-3 or TRBV12-4 and TRBJ1-3; D unresolved. The V gene lost 10 bases and the J gene lost 4 bases, with 11 bases spanning the gap. This CDR3 region has 12 residues.

The chain joins TRBV6-5 to TRBJ1-5; 10 positions agree with TRBD1. The CDR3 has 13 residues. Trimming removed 8 bases from V and 7 bases from J; junction bases left unmatched: 5. Germline assignment: CDR1 MNHEY and CDR2 SVGAGI. The CDR3 protein is CASGGTGEQPQHF. CDR3 bases: TGTGCCAGCGGAGGGACAGGGGAACAGCCCCAGCATTTT.

This sequence joins TRBV5-4 and TRBJ2-7; perhaps TRBD2 as D (7 bases). The CDR3 runs to 12 residues. Germline CDR1 SGHNT, CDR2 YYREEE (reference sequence). V lost 8 bases and J lost 7, with 16 bases in between. CDR3 DNA sequence: TGTGCCAGAAATAAGGGAGGGGGAGAGCAGTACTTC. It yields the protein CARNKGGGEQYF.

This rearrangement joins TRBV6-5 to TRBJ1-5, with TRBD1 identical over 9 bases. Per the germline V gene, CDR1 is MNHEY and CDR2 is SVGAGI. V lost 6 bases and J lost 6; bases outside the gene matches: 9. This CDR3 contains 15 residues. CDR3 sequence (DNA): TGTGCCAGCAGGCCCAACAGGGGGCAGGGTCAGCCCCAGCATTTT. It is translated as CASRPNRGQGQPQHF.

The J gene is TRBJ1-2, the V gene TRBV28; TRBD1 matches 8 bases. This CDR3 contains 13 residues. V was clipped by 7 bases and J by 8 bases; unmatched bases: 9. CDR1 is MDHEN and CDR2 is SYDVKM in the germline V gene. CDR3 nucleotides: TGTGCCAGCACCCCTGGACAGGGAGGAGGCTACACCTTC. It yields the protein CASTPGQGGGYTF.

This clone occurred once. The V gene is TRBV6-5, the J gene TRBJ2-7; 7 nucleotides match TRBD1. Germline CDR1 and CDR2: MNHEY and SVGAGI. Germline trimming cut 7 bases from V and 7 bases from J; bases unmatched to any gene: 4. CDR3 length: 11 residues. The DNA for the CDR3 is TGTGCCAGCACCCGGACAGGAGAGCAGTACTTC. Protein product: CASTRTGEQYF.

The J gene is TRBJ1-1, the V gene TRBV28; weak D call: TRBD1 (5 bases). The CDR3 consists of 11 residues. Per the germline V gene, CDR1 is MDHEN and CDR2 is SYDVKM. Trimming took 11 bases from V and 7 from J, leaving 14 bases between them. The CDR3 protein is CASRGTIEAFF. CDR3 coding DNA: TGTGCCTCTAGGGGCACAATTGAAGCTTTCTTT.

The gene calls are TRBV30 and TRBJ1-3, with TRBD1 identical over 12 bases. CDR3 length equals 17 residues. Germline CDR1 and CDR2: GTSNPN and SVGIG (reference sequence). The V gene end was trimmed by 3 bases and the J gene end by 3 bases; junction bases not matched to a gene: 9. The DNA for the CDR3 is TGTGCCTGGAGCGGGACAGGGGGCGCGAGGTTTGGAAACACCATATATTTT. It is translated as CAWSGTGGARFGNTIYF.

The J gene is TRBJ2-5, the V gene TRBV28, with 7 bases matching TRBD1. CDR1 is MDHEN, CDR2 SYDVKM, per germline. Unmatched junction bases numbered 6, after V lost 6 bases and J lost 5 bases. The CDR3 is 13 residues long. The CDR3 is CASRLQGLETQYF. For the CDR3, the DNA is TGTGCCAGCAGGTTACAGGGGCTCGAGACCCAGTACTTC.

This chain joins TRBV28 and TRBJ2-3; 9 bases are shared with TRBD2. V trimming: 4 bases; J trimming: 0 bases; junction bases outside the gene matches: 11. Germline-derived CDR1 and CDR2 are MDHEN and SYDVKM. The length of the CDR3 is 18 residues. CDR3: CASSSGLVAGDSTDTQYF. The CDR3 DNA sequence: TGTGCCAGCAGTTCCGGTCTAGTAGCGGGAGATAGCACAGATACGCAGTATTTT.

V is TRBV20-1 and J is TRBJ1-2; D possibly corresponds to TRBD1 (5 bases). The CDR3 spans 9 residues. The germline CDR1 and CDR2 sequences are DFQATT and SNEGSKA (reference sequence). Trimming pared 6 bases from V and 7 bases from J, leaving 6 bases between. CDR3 nucleotides: TGCAGTGCCGGGGGTGGCTACACCTTC. Its protein product is CSAGGGYTF.

V and J are TRBV6-5 and TRBJ2-4, with D hard to call. Germline V gene lookup returns CDR1 MNHEY and CDR2 SVGAGI. The CDR3 loop spans 16 amino acids. Trimming cost V 0 bases and J 1 base, with 10 bases left between them. CDR3 coding DNA: TGTGCCAGCAGTTACTCGAGGAAGCTTGCCAAAAACATTCAGTACTTC. The encoded protein is CASSYSRKLAKNIQYF.

The rearrangement uses TRBV28 and TRBJ1-6; D perhaps matches TRBD1 (5 bases). The CDR3 has 16 residues. The V gene's germline CDR1 is MDHEN and CDR2 SYDVKM. V shed 5 bases and J shed 0 bases, with 11 bases lying between them. In DNA, the CDR3 is TGTGCCAGCAGTCAGGCGGGGCTCTCCTATAATTCACCCCTCCACTTT. It is translated as CASSQAGLSYNSPLHF. Together with reference TRBV28 and TRBJ1-6, the CDR3 gives the full variable domain: DVKVTQSSRYLVKRTGEKVFLECVQDMDHENMFWYRQDPGLGLRLIYFSYDVKMKEKGDIPEGYSVSREKKERFSLILESASTNQTSMYLCASSQAGLSYNSPLHFGNGTRLTVT.

The chain has TRBV2 and TRBJ1-2; 11 bases fit TRBD1. The CDR3 loop spans 14 amino acids. The ends lost 6 bases at V and 6 bases at J; junction bases unmatched: 6. From germline, CDR1 is SNHLY and CDR2 FYNNEI. CDR3 sequence: CASRAGTGGDGYTF. The DNA for the CDR3 is TGTGCCAGCAGAGCCGGGACAGGGGGTGATGGCTACACCTTC.